This is a list of T cell receptor beta chains from one sample in a study of blood T cells in healthy people across ages. TCRdb ran MiXCR on the 5' RACE reads and lists one entry per CDR3 protein. The data hold about 1.4 million distinct CDR3 sequences, with 55% to 75% observed a single time. Sample: blood. All receptors come from a man between 18 and 29 years old in good health. Both conserved end residues are part of each CDR3. D genes are given only for firm matches. Some rows mark clone size as missing; the rest say once, few, many or name a class of expanded clone.

v_call	j_call	d_call	clone_size	cdr3_nt	cdr3_aa
TRBV29-1	TRBJ2-7	TRBD2	few	TGCAGCGGTGGGACTAGCGGGGGGTACGAGCAGTACTTC	CSGGTSGGYEQYF
TRBV7-9	TRBJ2-7	-	-	TGTGCCAGCAGGGACGAAGTGGACGAGCAGTACTTC	CASRDEVDEQYF
TRBV19	TRBJ1-2	-	-	TGTGCCAGTAGGTTGACCAAGTCGGGCTATGGCTACACCTTC	CASRLTKSGYGYTF
TRBV7-8	TRBJ1-6	-	-	TGTGCCAGCAGCTTAGTTGTGGCGCGGACTCGGGGTTCACCCCTCCACTTT	CASSLVVARTRGSPLHF
TRBV20-1	TRBJ2-1	-	-	TGCAGTGCACCCCCGACTGTTAGCTCCTACAATGAGCAGTTCTTC	CSAPPTVSSYNEQFF
TRBV11-2	TRBJ2-1	TRBD2	-	TGTGCCAGCAGCCGTTTTACTAGCGCTAATTACAATGAGCAGTTCTTC	CASSRFTSANYNEQFF
TRBV4-1	TRBJ2-3	TRBD1	-	TGCGCCAGCAGCCACTCCGGGACAGGGGCCGACACGCAGTATTTT	CASSHSGTGADTQYF
TRBV6-1	TRBJ1-2	-	few	TGTGCCAGCAGTGAATGGGTGTTGGAGAAAGGCTACACCTTC	CASSEWVLEKGYTF
TRBV12-3/TRBV12-4	TRBJ2-6	TRBD2	-	TGTGCCAGCAGTTTGGGTAGCGGGAGGGCCTCTGGGGCCAACGTCCTGACTTTC	CASSLGSGRASGANVLTF
TRBV9	TRBJ1-5	-	-	TGTGCCAGCAGCGTAGGTCCCCGACAGCCCCAGCATTTT	CASSVGPRQPQHF
TRBV6-6	TRBJ2-1	-	-	TGTGCCAGCACCCCCTACCGGGTGGGGGAGCAGTTCTTC	CASTPYRVGEQFF
TRBV6-1	TRBJ2-3	-	-	TGTGCCAGCAGTGAAGAAAAATGGAGGGCCATCTCGCAGTATTTT	CASSEEKWRAISQYF
TRBV6-5	TRBJ2-2	-	-	TGTGCCAGCAACACCCAGAACACCGGGGAGCTGTTTTTT	CASNTQNTGELFF
TRBV5-1	TRBJ2-3	TRBD2	few	TGCGCCAGCAGCTTGTTCGGGAGGGCCTCAACAGATACGCAGTATTTT	CASSLFGRASTDTQYF